Listed below are T cell receptor beta chains from one sample, sequenced in a study of shared clonotypes between healthy human individuals. The repertoire was sequenced with immunoSEQ multiplex PCR; TCRdb's copy has only in-frame clones and lacks some. This table has 600,000 to 800,000 clones, around 77% appearing once. Sequenced: memory CD4+ T cells sorted from blood. The origin of the receptors is a woman between 25 and 40 years old in good health. CDR3s include the opening cysteine and the closing phenylalanine or tryptophan. D genes are given only for firm matches. The size entry is marked missing in some rows and otherwise reads once, few, many or a size class.

CDR3	size	V	J	D
CASSTSGYEQYF	-	TRBV28	TRBJ2-7	-
CASSQERGRNQPQHF	-	TRBV4-2	TRBJ1-5	-
CASSDWTSSGNTIYF	-	TRBV2	TRBJ1-3	-
CSARSTDTQYF	-	TRBV20-1	TRBJ2-3	-
CASSYEGHTDTQYF	once	TRBV6-6	TRBJ2-3	-
CASRDGTLYGYTF	-	TRBV19	TRBJ1-2	-
CASSLGTSNNEQFF	-	TRBV7-2	TRBJ2-1	TRBD2
CASSESTGWNEQFF	-	TRBV10-1	TRBJ2-1	-
CASSLYGYREAQHF	once	TRBV5-6	TRBJ1-5	-
CASSLQGFGDTQYF	-	TRBV5-8	TRBJ2-3	-
CASNGWRGGRNEQFF	-	TRBV19	TRBJ2-1	-
CASSTTDREGNQPQHF	few	TRBV19	TRBJ1-5	TRBD1
CASSTVGAVYEQYF	-	TRBV5-1	TRBJ2-7	-
CASSSTSGRYNEQFF	-	TRBV19	TRBJ2-1	TRBD2
CASSQVTASASTDTQYF	-	TRBV4-2	TRBJ2-3	-
CAWRPGTYNEQFF	few	TRBV30	TRBJ2-1	-
CAWSGGQSTTNEKLFF	-	TRBV30	TRBJ1-4	TRBD1
CASSQDGNSGNTIYF	-	TRBV4-2	TRBJ1-3	-
CASSGGSSYEQYF	-	TRBV19	TRBJ2-7	-
CASRAWTGSGGYTF	-	TRBV28	TRBJ1-2	TRBD1
CASVGASNIGWDEQFF	-	TRBV19	TRBJ2-1	-
CASSYTGDYEQYF	-	TRBV6-6	TRBJ2-7	TRBD1
CASSIAGAGRNEQFF	-	TRBV19	TRBJ2-1	-
CASSETGDTGELFF	-	TRBV9	TRBJ2-2	TRBD1
CAIPSGTGALSGANVLTF	-	TRBV10-3	TRBJ2-6	TRBD1
CASSTGALYGYTF	once	TRBV2	TRBJ1-2	TRBD1
CASITMGGSPRTSTDTQYF	few	TRBV7-9	TRBJ2-3	-
CASSKLAGDQGEQYF	once	TRBV2	TRBJ2-7	TRBD2
CASSLGQFTDTQYF	-	TRBV5-1	TRBJ2-3	-
CASSQPKLQGARDEKLFF	few	TRBV4-1	TRBJ1-4	TRBD1
CASSEETGTGYEKLFF	-	TRBV6-1	TRBJ1-4	-
CASSLDRMSNQPQHF	-	TRBV27	TRBJ1-5	-
CASSSRVARFF	-	TRBV19	TRBJ2-1	-
CASSMVGTTRQFF	-	TRBV19	TRBJ2-1	TRBD2
CASSISGSGKNIQYF	-	TRBV19	TRBJ2-4	TRBD2
CASSEATVGGTDTQYF	-	TRBV5-1	TRBJ2-3	-
CASSLDRGSTEAFF	-	TRBV7-3	TRBJ1-1	TRBD1